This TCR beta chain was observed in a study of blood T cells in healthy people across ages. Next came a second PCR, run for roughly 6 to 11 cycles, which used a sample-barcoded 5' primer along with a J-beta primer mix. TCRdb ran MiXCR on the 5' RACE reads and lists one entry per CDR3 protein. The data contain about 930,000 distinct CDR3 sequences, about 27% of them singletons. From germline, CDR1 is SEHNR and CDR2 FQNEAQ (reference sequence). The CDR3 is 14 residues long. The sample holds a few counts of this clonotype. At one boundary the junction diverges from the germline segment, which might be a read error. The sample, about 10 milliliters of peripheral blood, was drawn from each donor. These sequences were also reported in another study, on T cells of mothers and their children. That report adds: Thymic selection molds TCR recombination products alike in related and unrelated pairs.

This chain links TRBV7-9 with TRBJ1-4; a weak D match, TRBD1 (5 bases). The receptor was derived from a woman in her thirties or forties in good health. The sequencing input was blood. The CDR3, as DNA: TGTGCCAACAGCTTAGGAGGGGTTGTTGAAAAACTGTTTTTT. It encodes CANSLGGVVEKLFF.